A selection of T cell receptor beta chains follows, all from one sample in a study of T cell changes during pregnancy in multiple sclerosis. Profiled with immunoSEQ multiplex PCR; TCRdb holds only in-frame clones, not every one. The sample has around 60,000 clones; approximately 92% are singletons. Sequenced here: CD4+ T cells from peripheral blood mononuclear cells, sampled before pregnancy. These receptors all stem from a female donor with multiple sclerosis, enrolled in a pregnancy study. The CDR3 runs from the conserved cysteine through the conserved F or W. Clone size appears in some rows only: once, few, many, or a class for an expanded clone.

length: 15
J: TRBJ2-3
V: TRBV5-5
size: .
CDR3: CASSLVAQRRDTQYF

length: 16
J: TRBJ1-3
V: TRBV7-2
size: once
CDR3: CASSPSGGPSGNTIYF

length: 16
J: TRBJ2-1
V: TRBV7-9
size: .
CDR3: CASSWTSGRGYNEQFF

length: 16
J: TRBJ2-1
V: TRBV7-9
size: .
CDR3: CASSKRGLAPNNEQFF

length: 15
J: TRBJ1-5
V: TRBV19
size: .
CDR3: CASSIGQKNRQPQHF

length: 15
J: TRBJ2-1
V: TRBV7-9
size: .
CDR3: CASRQTSGRAYEQFF

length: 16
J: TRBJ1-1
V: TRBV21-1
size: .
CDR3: CASSKVGTANKVEAFF

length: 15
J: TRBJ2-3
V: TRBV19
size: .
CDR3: CASSTTSGRTDTQYF

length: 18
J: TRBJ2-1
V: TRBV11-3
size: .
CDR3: CASSLALQALHRAGEQFF

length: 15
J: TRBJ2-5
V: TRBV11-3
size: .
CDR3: CASSLISGMEGTQYF

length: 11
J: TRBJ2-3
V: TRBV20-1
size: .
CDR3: CSARQTSAQYF

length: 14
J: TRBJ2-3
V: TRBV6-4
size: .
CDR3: CASSDSTKAHTQYF

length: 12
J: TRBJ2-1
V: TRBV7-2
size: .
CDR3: CASSLSSREQFF

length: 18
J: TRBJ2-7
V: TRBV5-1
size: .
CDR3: CASSSGGTGTGEPNEQYF

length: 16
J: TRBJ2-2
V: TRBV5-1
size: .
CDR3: CASSLEGGLDTGELFF

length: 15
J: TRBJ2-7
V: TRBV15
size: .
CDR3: CATSRGVGVIYEQYF

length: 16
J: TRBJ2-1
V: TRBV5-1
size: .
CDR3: CASSWAGTGRGNEQFF

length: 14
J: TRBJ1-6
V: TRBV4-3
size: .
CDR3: CASSQEPTASPLHF

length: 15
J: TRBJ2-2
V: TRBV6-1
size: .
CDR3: CASSEAGGRTGELFF

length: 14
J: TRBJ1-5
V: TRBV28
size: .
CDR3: CASRTGGSGQPQHF

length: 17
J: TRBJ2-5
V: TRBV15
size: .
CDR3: CATSSRSSGMRGETQYF

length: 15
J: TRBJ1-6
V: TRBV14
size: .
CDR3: CASSQDPIGRSPLHF

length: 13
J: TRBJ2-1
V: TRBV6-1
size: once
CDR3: CATRDRGSNEQFF

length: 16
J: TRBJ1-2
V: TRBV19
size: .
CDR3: CASMGSGTGNLYGYTF

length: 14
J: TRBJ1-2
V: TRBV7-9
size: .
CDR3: CASSSNSGLGGYTF